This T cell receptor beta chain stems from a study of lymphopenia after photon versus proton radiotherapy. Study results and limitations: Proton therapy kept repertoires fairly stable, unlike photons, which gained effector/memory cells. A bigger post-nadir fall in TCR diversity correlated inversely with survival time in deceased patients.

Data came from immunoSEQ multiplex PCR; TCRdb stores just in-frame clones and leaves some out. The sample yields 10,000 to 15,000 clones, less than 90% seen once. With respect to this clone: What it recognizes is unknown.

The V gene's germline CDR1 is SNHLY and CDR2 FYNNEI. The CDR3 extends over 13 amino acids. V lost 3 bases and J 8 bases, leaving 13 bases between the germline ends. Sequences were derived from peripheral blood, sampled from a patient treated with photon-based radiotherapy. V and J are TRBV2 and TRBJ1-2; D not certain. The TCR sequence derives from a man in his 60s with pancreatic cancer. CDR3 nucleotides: TGTGCCAGCAGTGAGCCAGCCTTTTCGGGCTACACCTTC. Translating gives CASSEPAFSGYTF.